These 10 T cell receptor beta chains were sequenced from one sample in a study of T cell changes during pregnancy in multiple sclerosis. The method was immunoSEQ multiplex PCR; TCRdb's version includes in-frame clones alone and lacks a portion of them. The table lists roughly 40,000 clones, about 92% of them singletons. The material was CD8+ T cells from peripheral blood mononuclear cells, obtained in the first trimester of pregnancy. These receptor sequences come from a female donor with multiple sclerosis, enrolled in a pregnancy study.

The chain links TRBV15 to TRBJ1-2; no firm D call. Germline-derived CDR1 and CDR2 are LNHNV and YYDKDF (reference sequence). The CDR3 runs to 15 residues. V lost 0 bases and J lost 0, with 8 bases in between. This CDR3 reads CATSRETVPNYGYTF. The CDR3 region has the DNA TGTGCCACCAGCAGAGAAACGGTGCCTAACTATGGCTACACCTTC. Together with reference TRBV15 and TRBJ1-2, the CDR3 gives the full variable domain: DAMVIQNPRYQVTQFGKPVTLSCSQTLNHNVMYWYQQKSSQAPKLLFHYYDKDFNNEADTPDNFQSRRPNTSFCFLDIRSPGLGDTAMYLCATSRETVPNYGYTFGSGTRLTVV.

The chain joins TRBV9 to TRBJ2-2; D is undetermined. The germline gives CDR1 SGDLS, CDR2 YYNGEE. CDR3 length: 11 residues. The ends were cut back, 1 base at V and 7 bases at J, with 2 bases in the middle. The CDR3, as DNA: TGTGCCAGCAGCGTATACGGGGAGCTGTTTTTT. Protein sequence: CASSVYGELFF.

This clone was seen a handful of times. This rearrangement joins TRBV5-1 to TRBJ1-2; 8 bases agree with TRBD1. The CDR3 runs 15 residues. Germline CDR1 and CDR2: SGHRS and YFSETQ. Trimming took 1 base from V and 3 from J; bases not matched to a gene: 5. The CDR3 DNA follows: TGCGCCAGCAGCTTGTGGGAGACAGGGGACTATGGCTACACCTTC. Its protein product is CASSLWETGDYGYTF.

This chain links TRBV6-5 with TRBJ1-3; 8 nucleotides match TRBD1. The CDR3 covers 15 residues. V lost 5 bases to trimming and J lost 3 bases; unmatched junction nucleotides: 6. Germline assignment: CDR1 MNHEY and CDR2 SVGAGI. Written as DNA, the CDR3 is TGTGCCAGCAGTCCCGGGACAGGCGGTGGAAACACCATATATTTT. It specifies CASSPGTGGGNTIYF.

The rearrangement uses TRBV9 and TRBJ2-3; 7 nucleotides agree with TRBD1. The CDR3 sequence is 18 residues long. Trimming removed 3 bases from V and 0 bases from J; junction bases left unmatched: 13. Looked up from germline, CDR1 is SGDLS and CDR2 is YYNGEE. CDR3 amino acids: CASSGTGSLFTSTDTQYF. CDR3 in DNA: TGTGCCAGCAGCGGGACAGGCTCTCTTTTTACTAGCACAGATACGCAGTATTTT.

The chain couples TRBV21-1 to TRBJ2-4; TRBD2, the table's D call, was not compared with the DNA. TRBV21-1 is an annotated pseudogene. This CDR3 spans 19 amino acids. Written as DNA, the CDR3 is TGTGCCAGCAGCAGGGGACTAGCGGGGGGACGCGGGGCCAAAAACATTCAGTACTTC. It yields the protein CASSRGLAGGRGAKNIQYF.

V is TRBV9 and J is TRBJ2-1; TRBD2 aligns across 9 bases. The CDR3 contains 15 residues. V was clipped by 10 bases and J by 8 bases; unmatched bases: 16. CDR1 SGDLS and CDR2 YYNGEE come from the germline V gene. The CDR3 nucleotides read TGTGCCTCCCGGGGCCGCGGGGGGGCCGAGTATGAGCAGTTCTTC. Protein: CASRGRGGAEYEQFF.

The rearrangement links TRBV4-1 to TRBJ2-7, with D maybe TRBD2 (6 bases). Trimming took off 3 bases at V and 7 bases at J, with 16 bases between the two ends. Looked up from germline, CDR1 is MGHRA and CDR2 is YSYEKL. CDR3 length: 14 amino acids. The CDR3 nucleotides read TGCGCCAGCAGCCAGAGGCGGGACCTCGGGGAGCAGTACTTC. Translating gives CASSQRRDLGEQYF.

The chain is built from TRBV27 and TRBJ2-7, with D perhaps matching TRBD2 (6 bases). Trimming left V 0 bases short and J 2 bases short, with 14 bases between. CDR3 length equals 16 residues. Germline loops: CDR1 MNHEY, CDR2 SMNVEV (reference sequence). DNA for the CDR3: TGTGCCAGCAGTTTATCGCGGGGACGCGAAGCCTACGAGCAGTACTTC. Translated, it gives CASSLSRGREAYEQYF.

V usage is TRBV9 and J usage is TRBJ2-2, with 12 bases identical to TRBD2. Germline CDR1 is SGDLS and CDR2 is YYNGEE. Trimming took 8 bases from V and 6 from J; bases not matched to a gene: 5. The CDR3 is 14 residues long. CDR3 sequence: CASTLAGGSGELFF. The CDR3 DNA reads TGTGCCAGTACCCTAGCGGGAGGGTCCGGGGAGCTGTTTTTT.